A single sample is the source of the 12 T cell receptor beta chains below, sequenced in a study of patients and donors after allogeneic stem cell transplantation. A single record per CDR3 protein comes from TCRdb applying MiXCR to the RT-PCR reads. The sample lists approximately 200,000 distinct CDR3 sequences, 41% occurring once. Source material: blood, either unsorted or a sorted T cell fraction (not recorded which). These TCRs come from a human donor who was either an allogeneic HSCT recipient or a stem cell or donor lymphocyte infusion donor (not recorded which). It is not recorded whose cells these are; they may come from a transplant donor.

This clonotype has just a few counts. The V call is TRBV6-1, the J call TRBJ1-5; TRBD1 aligns across 10 bases. After removal of 7 bases from V and 6 bases from J, the junction contained 6 bases not matched to a gene. The germline CDR1 and CDR2 sequences are MNHNS and SASEGT. The CDR3 spans 14 residues. CDR3 sequence reads: CASTTGGRGQPQHF. The CDR3 DNA reads as TGTGCCAGCACGACAGGGGGCCGGGGTCAGCCCCAGCATTTT.

This chain links TRBV7-2 with TRBJ1-3; D remains ambiguous. This CDR3 region has 16 residues. Trimming removed 6 bases at V and 3 bases at J, with 18 bases between. CDR1 is SGHTA and CDR2 is FQGNSA in the germline V gene. The CDR3 spells CASSSISVLNGNTIYF. The CDR3 nucleotides read TGTGCCAGCAGTTCCATAAGCGTACTTAATGGAAACACCATATATTTT.

This clonotype was seen only a few times. The chain has TRBV11-2 and TRBJ1-1; tentatively, D is TRBD1 (5 bases). This CDR3 region has 14 residues. Deletions cut 3 bases from V and 1 base from J, with 9 bases between. Germline CDR1 reads SGHAT; CDR2 reads FQNNGV. The CDR3 is CASSFRGENTEAFF. The CDR3 DNA reads as TGTGCCAGCAGCTTTCGGGGGGAGAACACTGAAGCTTTCTTT.

The chain is built from TRBV4-2 and TRBJ1-2, with D possibly matching TRBD1 (5 bases). V dropped 0 bases and J dropped 4 bases, with 12 bases sitting between them. The length of the CDR3 is 15 residues. Germline CDR1 LGHNA, CDR2 YNFKEQ. CDR3 sequence reads: CASSQEGELTYGYTF. Written as DNA, the CDR3 is TGTGCCAGCAGCCAAGAGGGGGAGTTGACCTATGGCTACACCTTC.

There are a few counts of this clonotype. This chain connects TRBV19 to TRBJ1-5, with D unresolved. Trimming took off 7 bases at V and 2 bases at J, with 12 bases between the two ends. CDR1 LNHDA and CDR2 SQIVND come from the germline V gene (reference sequence). The CDR3 sequence is 14 residues long. The CDR3 sequence: CASMLGIRNQPQHF. The CDR3 DNA follows: TGTGCCAGTATGTTGGGAATTCGCAATCAGCCCCAGCATTTT. The full variable domain, its missing parts supplied by reference TRBV19 and TRBJ1-5, is DGGITQSPKYLFRKEGQNVTLSCEQNLNHDAMYWYRQDPGQGLRLIYYSQIVNDFQKGDIAEGYSVSREKKESFPLTVTSAQKNPTAFYLCASMLGIRNQPQHFGDGTRLSIL.

The CDR3 reads CSVERTSGTYNEQFF. CDR3 sequence (DNA): TGCAGCGTTGAACGGACTAGCGGGACCTACAATGAGCAGTTCTTC. This sequence joins TRBV29-1 and TRBJ2-1; 12 bases line up with TRBD2. The ends lost 2 bases at V and 2 bases at J; junction bases unmatched: 1. The CDR3 covers 15 residues. The V gene's germline CDR1 is SQVTM and CDR2 ANQGSEA.

V and J are TRBV11-2 and TRBJ2-1; perhaps TRBD1 as D (6 bases). The CDR3 consists of 16 residues. Deletions cut 1 base from V and 6 bases from J, with 16 bases between. CDR1 is SGHAT and CDR2 is FQNNGV in the germline V gene. DNA of the CDR3: TGTGCCAGCAGCTTAGTATGGCAGGGGCTCGTCAATGAGCAGTTCTTC. Protein: CASSLVWQGLVNEQFF.

This clonotype was observed a handful of times. The chain joins TRBV15 to TRBJ2-4; D gene uncertain. Germline loops: CDR1 LNHNV, CDR2 YYDKDF (reference sequence). The CDR3 loop spans 16 amino acids. V was cut by 0 bases and J by 1 base, with 10 bases left in between. CDR3 nucleotide sequence: TGTGCCACCAGCAGAGATTGGATACGGGCCAAAAACATTCAGTACTTC. It is translated as CATSRDWIRAKNIQYF.

This clonotype showed up just a few times. The rearrangement uses TRBV3-1 and TRBJ1-4; D not certain. Germline CDR1 is LGHDT and CDR2 is YNNKEL (reference sequence). The CDR3 runs 15 residues. The V and J ends lost 1 base and 8 bases respectively, with 14 bases between them. CDR3 in amino acids: CASSQVASGTEKLFF. The CDR3 DNA sequence: TGTGCCAGCAGCCAAGTAGCGTCCGGAACCGAAAAACTGTTTTTT.

The CDR3 reads CATSSPGGFYNEQFF. DNA of the CDR3: TGTGCCACCAGCAGTCCGGGAGGTTTCTACAATGAGCAGTTCTTC. V gene TRBV15 combines with J gene TRBJ2-1; 7 bases are shared with TRBD2. This CDR3 has 15 amino acids. The trim removed 3 bases at V and 3 bases at J, leaving 5 bases unmatched. Germline V gene data show CDR1 as LNHNV and CDR2 as YYDKDF (reference sequence).

The genes are TRBV6-2 or TRBV6-3 and TRBJ1-2; TRBD1 might be the D (5 bases). Germline V gives CDR1 MNHEY, CDR2 SVGEGT. The CDR3 length is 13 residues. V lost 6 bases and J 4 bases, leaving 12 bases between the germline ends. In DNA form, the CDR3 reads TGTGCCAGCAGGACGGTGGGGCCCTATGGCTACACCTTC. This gives the protein CASRTVGPYGYTF.

The rearrangement links TRBV12-3 or TRBV12-4 to TRBJ1-1; D remains unclear. CDR3 length: 18 amino acids. Trimming took 3 bases from V and 2 from J, leaving 22 bases between them. The CDR3 DNA sequence: TGTGCCAGCAGTTTGATAAAAATGTATTCACAAATCAACACTGAAGCTTTCTTT. It specifies CASSLIKMYSQINTEAFF.